One sample yielded the 17 T cell receptor beta chains listed below, sequenced in a study of post-analysis software for immune sequencing data. No antigen has been assigned to these receptors. Points from the study as a whole: About five TRBV segments, including TRBV5-6, TRBV5-1 and TRBV20-1, were more frequent in patients than controls.

Built from TCR beta cDNA, the libraries had unique molecular identifiers in them. TCRdb passed the PCR reads through MiXCR, listing each CDR3 protein once. The sample has hundreds of thousands of distinct CDR3 sequences, about 40% seen once. Source material: blood. These receptor sequences come from a girl between 5 and 17 years old with multiple sclerosis.

V usage is TRBV7-9 and J usage is TRBJ2-1, with D possibly called TRBD1 or TRBD2 (5 bases each). Trimming pared 2 bases from V and 1 base from J, leaving 12 bases between. The germline gives CDR1 SEHNR, CDR2 FQNEAQ (reference sequence). CDR3 length: 16 amino acids. In nucleotides, the CDR3 is TGTGCCAGCAGCTTATGGGACGGGCGGTCCTACAATGAGCAGTTCTTC. This gives the protein CASSLWDGRSYNEQFF.

The chain uses TRBV12-3 or TRBV12-4 and TRBJ1-2; the D is unclear. With 6 bases removed from V and 4 bases from J, the gap between germline ends came to 18 bases. The CDR3 spans 15 residues. CDR3 sequence: CASRLSSGSLYGYTF. The CDR3 DNA is TGTGCCAGCAGGCTTTCTTCCGGGTCGCTCTATGGCTACACCTTC.

This clonotype came up a few times. The chain recombines TRBV5-6 with TRBJ2-1; D ambiguous. Germline V gene data show CDR1 as SGHDT and CDR2 as YYEEEE. V was shortened by 0 bases and J by 5 bases, with 9 bases between the two germline ends. The CDR3 runs 14 residues. The CDR3 loop reads CASSLGSSNNEQFF. CDR3 bases: TGTGCCAGCAGCTTGGGGAGTTCCAACAATGAGCAGTTCTTC.

V is TRBV7-9 and J is TRBJ2-7; no firm D call. Looked up from germline, CDR1 is SEHNR and CDR2 is FQNEAQ (reference sequence). V lost 8 bases to trimming and J lost 6 bases, with 14 bases between them. The CDR3 has 12 amino acids. The CDR3 spells CASGQSPSEQYF. In nucleotides, the CDR3 is TGTGCCAGCGGCCAGAGCCCCTCCGAGCAGTACTTC.

The chain couples TRBV5-1 to TRBJ2-1; unclear D gene. V was cut by 0 bases and J by 9 bases, with 13 bases left in between. Germline assignment: CDR1 SGHRS and CDR2 YFSETQ. CDR3 length: 14 residues. DNA of the CDR3: TGCGCCAGCAGCTTGGCCGAGGTATGGGGTGAGCAGTTCTTC. It specifies CASSLAEVWGEQFF. Looking up the rest from reference TRBV5-1 and TRBJ2-1 gives the full variable domain: KAGVTQTPRYLIKTRGQQVTLSCSPISGHRSVSWYQQTPGQGLQFLFEYFSETQRNKGNFPGRFSGRQFSNSRSEMNVSTLELGDSALYLCASSLAEVWGEQFFGPGTRLTVL.

The rearrangement joins TRBV12-3 or TRBV12-4 to TRBJ1-2; 7 bases are a match to TRBD1. CDR3 length: 14 amino acids. Germline trimming cut 7 bases from V and 7 bases from J; bases unmatched to any gene: 12. The CDR3 nucleotides read TGTGCCAGCACCTTAGCGGAGACAGGGATTGGCTACACCTTC. Amino acid sequence: CASTLAETGIGYTF.

This sequence joins TRBV10-3 and TRBJ2-5; possibly TRBD1 for D (6 bases). Germline V gene sequence: CDR1 ENHRY, CDR2 SYGVKD. The CDR3 contains 11 residues. The V end lost 4 bases, the J end lost 11 bases, and 11 bases lay between the germline ends. The CDR3 reads CAISAEGEQYF. The CDR3 region has the DNA TGTGCCATCAGTGCCGAGGGGGAGCAGTACTTC.

The chain joins TRBV21-1 to TRBJ2-5; the D segment call TRBD1 is taken from the table without a DNA check. TRBV21-1 represents a pseudogene. This CDR3 comprises 17 residues. The DNA of the CDR3 is TGTGCCAGCACCTACTTTAGGACAGAGGTAGGGGGAGAGACCCAGTACTTC. Translation gives CASTYFRTEVGGETQYF.

The genes are TRBV6-5 and TRBJ1-2; D might be TRBD1 (5 bases). V was trimmed by 0 bases and J by 3 bases, leaving 20 bases between them. This CDR3 region has 18 residues. Germline V gene sequence: CDR1 MNHEY, CDR2 SVGAGI. CDR3 DNA sequence: TGTGCCAGCAGTTACTCCCGTCTGTTTCAGGGAGGGGACTATGGCTACACCTTC. This sequence encodes CASSYSRLFQGGDYGYTF.

The chain carries TRBV6-5 and TRBJ2-5; 7 nucleotides line up with TRBD2. Unmatched junction bases numbered 9, after V lost 0 bases and J lost 5 bases. This CDR3 comprises 16 residues. Germline values: CDR1 MNHEY, CDR2 SVGAGI. The CDR3 here is CASSYSPAGSEETQYF. The CDR3 bases are TGTGCCAGCAGTTACTCCCCAGCGGGATCGGAGGAGACCCAGTACTTC.

The chain is built from TRBV7-8 and TRBJ2-1; TRBD2 might be the D (6 bases). This CDR3 has 13 amino acids. Trimming cost V 0 bases and J 10 bases, with 10 bases left between them. Germline V lookup: CDR1 SGHVS, CDR2 FQNEAQ. DNA of the CDR3: TGTGCCAGCAGCTTAGCGGGGGGTGAGGAGCAGTTCTTC. Translation: CASSLAGGEEQFF. Full variable domain (missing parts from reference TRBV7-8 and TRBJ2-1): GAGVSQSPRYKVAKRGQDVALRCDPISGHVSLFWYQQALGQGPEFLTYFQNEAQLDKSGLPSDRFFAERPEGSVSTLKIQRTQQEDSAVYLCASSLAGGEEQFFGPGTRLTVL.

The CDR3 region has the DNA TGCGCCAGCAGCTTGGTTCCTAGCTTGGACACAGATACGCAGTATTTT. Protein: CASSLVPSLDTDTQYF. The chain links TRBV5-1 to TRBJ2-3, with D possibly matching TRBD2 (5 bases). Germline V gene data show CDR1 as SGHRS and CDR2 as YFSETQ. This CDR3 region has 16 residues. Trimming shortened V by 0 bases and J by 2 bases, and 13 bases separated the two germline ends.

This clonotype was detected a few times. The V gene is TRBV10-2, the J gene TRBJ2-3; D is ambiguous. There are 15 residues in the CDR3. V lost 0 bases and J lost 0, with 7 bases in between. CDR1 WSHSY and CDR2 SAAADI come from the germline V gene. CDR3 sequence: CASSESYSSTDTQYF. DNA for the CDR3: TGCGCCAGCAGTGAGTCGTACTCCAGCACAGATACGCAGTATTTT.

This sequence joins TRBV6-6 and TRBJ2-5; D gene ambiguous. This CDR3 is 14 amino acids long. Germline V gene lookup returns CDR1 MNHNY and CDR2 SVGAGI (reference sequence). V dropped 0 bases and J dropped 2 bases, with 7 bases sitting between them. Here the CDR3 DNA reads TGTGCCAGCAGTTACTCATCCGATCAAGAGACCCAGTACTTC. Its protein is CASSYSSDQETQYF.

This clonotype was seen a few times. The chain is built from TRBV13 and TRBJ1-2; a possible D gene is TRBD1 (6 bases). Trimming shortened V by 2 bases and J by 2 bases, and 15 bases separated the two germline ends. The CDR3 spans 16 residues. The germline V gene has CDR1 PRHDT and CDR2 FYEKMQ (reference sequence). The CDR3 DNA reads as TGTGCCAGCAGCTTAAAGGGGGTCTCAGCCAACTATGGCTACACCTTC. This translates into CASSLKGVSANYGYTF.

This clonotype was observed at least ten times. The V call is TRBV4-2, the J call TRBJ2-6; tentative D call: TRBD1 (6 bases). From germline, CDR1 is LGHNA and CDR2 YNFKEQ. The ends were cut back, 0 bases at V and 2 bases at J, with 8 bases in the middle. The CDR3 runs 16 residues. The CDR3 bases are TGTGCCAGCAGCCAAGATGAGGGGGCTGGGGCCAACGTCCTGACTTTC. Encoded protein: CASSQDEGAGANVLTF.

The chain links TRBV9 to TRBJ2-1; TRBD2 agrees at 9 bases. CDR1 is SGDLS, CDR2 YYNGEE, per germline. This CDR3 has 15 amino acids. V shed 6 bases and J 6 bases; nucleotides not matched to a gene: 10. CDR3 DNA sequence: TGTGCCAGCACTCTTCTAGCGGGACCGATCAATGAGCAGTTCTTC. Translation: CASTLLAGPINEQFF.